This TCR beta chain was identified during a study of sequential checkpoint blockade in melanoma. With 2 bases removed from V and 6 bases from J, the gap between germline ends came to 7 bases. CDR1 and CDR2 from the germline V gene are SGHTA and FQGTGA. The CDR3 length is 13 residues. Produced via immunoSEQ multiplex PCR; TCRdb's table is partial and in-frame only. This sample has 5,900 or so clones, with around 53% found just once. This clone came up a few times. Treatment specified: randomized to nivolumab then ipilimumab (arm A) or the reverse (arm B). The V gene is TRBV7-3, the J gene TRBJ2-2, with unresolved D. The starting material was CD8+ T cells sorted from blood (inferred from file names), obtained from a patient given nivolumab and ipilimumab in sequence. The source is a human donor with melanoma. CDR3 loop: CASSLSVAGELFF. CDR3 nucleotides: TGTGCCAGCAGCTTATCCGTAGCCGGGGAGCTGTTTTTT.